This T cell receptor (beta chain) was retrieved from a study of identical twins. CDR1 and CDR2 (germline): SGHRS, YFSETQ. Trimming at V came to 2 bases and at J to 6 bases, leaving 14 bases not matched to a gene. The CDR3 runs 17 residues. Study-wide results and limits: Out-of-frame alpha sequences common to twins exhibited an excess of low generation probability. Insertions were fewer in abundant cord blood beta clonotypes, whereas memory repertoires showed none of this pattern. Beta out-of-frame sequences showed weaker excess sharing between twins.

Template switching added a universal primer site, and cDNA bore unique molecular identifiers. TCRdb independently ran MiXCR on the 5' RACE reads; one entry per CDR3 protein. The sample has around 1.7 million distinct CDR3 sequences, under 35% seen once. This clonotype was detected a few times. The target antigen is unknown. The TCR originated in a newborn girl in good health. The sequencing input was cord blood. This chain joins TRBV5-1 and TRBJ2-3, with 8 nucleotides matching TRBD2. The CDR3 region is CASSFFLERELRDTQYF. The DNA for the CDR3 is TGCGCCAGCAGCTTTTTTCTCGAGCGGGAGTTGAGGGATACGCAGTATTTT.